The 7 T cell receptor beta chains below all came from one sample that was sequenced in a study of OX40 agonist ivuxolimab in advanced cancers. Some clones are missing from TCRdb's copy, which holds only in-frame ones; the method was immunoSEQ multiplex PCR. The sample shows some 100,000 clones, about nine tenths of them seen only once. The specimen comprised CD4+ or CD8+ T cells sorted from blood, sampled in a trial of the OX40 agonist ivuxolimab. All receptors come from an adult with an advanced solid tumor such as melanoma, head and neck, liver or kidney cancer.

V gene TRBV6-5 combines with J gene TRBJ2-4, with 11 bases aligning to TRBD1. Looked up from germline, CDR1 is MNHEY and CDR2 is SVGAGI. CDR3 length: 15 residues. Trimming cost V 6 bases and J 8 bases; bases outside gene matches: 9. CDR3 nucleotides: TGTGCCAGCAGCTTAAGGGGACAGGGGGGAGACATTCAGTACTTC. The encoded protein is CASSLRGQGGDIQYF.

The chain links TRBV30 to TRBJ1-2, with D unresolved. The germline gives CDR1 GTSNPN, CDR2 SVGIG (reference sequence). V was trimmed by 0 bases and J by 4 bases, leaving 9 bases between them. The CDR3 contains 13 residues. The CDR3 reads CAWSVSEPYGYTF. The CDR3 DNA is TGTGCCTGGAGTGTTTCAGAGCCCTATGGCTACACCTTC.

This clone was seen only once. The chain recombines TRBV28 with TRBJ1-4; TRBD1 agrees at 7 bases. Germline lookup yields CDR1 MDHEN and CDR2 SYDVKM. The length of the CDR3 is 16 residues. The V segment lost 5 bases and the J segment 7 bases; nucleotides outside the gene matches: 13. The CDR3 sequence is CASSPSRQGVSEKLFF. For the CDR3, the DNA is TGTGCCAGCAGTCCGTCTAGACAGGGAGTAAGTGAAAAACTGTTTTTT.

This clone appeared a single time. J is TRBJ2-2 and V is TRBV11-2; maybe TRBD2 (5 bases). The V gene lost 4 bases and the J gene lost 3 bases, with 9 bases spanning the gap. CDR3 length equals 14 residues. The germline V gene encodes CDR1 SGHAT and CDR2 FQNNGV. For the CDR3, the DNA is TGTGCCAGCAGCTATCAAGCGGACACCGGGGAGCTGTTTTTT. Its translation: CASSYQADTGELFF. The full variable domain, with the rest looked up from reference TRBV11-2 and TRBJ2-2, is EAGVAQSPRYKIIEKRQSVAFWCNPISGHATLYWYQQILGQGPKLLIQFQNNGVVDDSQLPKDRFSAERLKGVDSTLKIQPAKLEDSAVYLCASSYQADTGELFFGEGSRLTVL.

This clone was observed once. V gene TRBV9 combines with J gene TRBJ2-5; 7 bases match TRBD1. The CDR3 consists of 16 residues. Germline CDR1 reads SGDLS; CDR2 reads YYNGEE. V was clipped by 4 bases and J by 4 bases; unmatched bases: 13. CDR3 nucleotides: TGTGCCAGCAGCCTTAGGGACAGAACCACATCAGAGACCCAGTACTTC. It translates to CASSLRDRTTSETQYF.

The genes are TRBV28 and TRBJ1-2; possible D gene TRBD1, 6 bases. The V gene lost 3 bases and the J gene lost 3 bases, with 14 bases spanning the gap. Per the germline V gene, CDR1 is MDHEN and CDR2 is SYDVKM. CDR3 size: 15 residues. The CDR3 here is CASSLLWAGDYGYTF. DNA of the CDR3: TGTGCCAGCAGTTTGTTATGGGCAGGGGACTATGGCTACACCTTC.

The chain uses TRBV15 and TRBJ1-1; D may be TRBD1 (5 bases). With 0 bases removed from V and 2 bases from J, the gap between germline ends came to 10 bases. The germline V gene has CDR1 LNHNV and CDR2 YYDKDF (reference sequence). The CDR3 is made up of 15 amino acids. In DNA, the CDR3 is TGTGCCACCAGCAGAGAGCTCGGACAAAACACTGAAGCTTTCTTT. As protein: CATSRELGQNTEAFF.